The entry below gives a single T cell receptor (beta chain) sequence along with its context. What it binds is not known. The same CDR3 can be traced to other DNA sequences in this sample. The germline CDR1 and CDR2 sequences are SGDLS and YYNGEE. V was pared by 0 bases and J by 3 bases, with 8 bases between. There are 14 residues in the CDR3. This sample is part of a study of cytomegalovirus exposure and HLA in healthy donors. Overall study findings and caveats: CMV serostatus was the only immune exposure information that was available.

It was with 60 Vbeta and 13 Jbeta primers that the PCR ran. Assay: immunoSEQ multiplex PCR; the TCRdb copy retains only in-frame clones and omits some. Among approximately 210,000 clones, nearly 80% were seen once, and the ten largest hold approximately 1.8%. V usage is TRBV9 and J usage is TRBJ2-3; TRBD1 might be the D (5 bases). The sequence derives from a male donor in good health and CMV-seronegative. Sequencing was done on a sample of PBMCs. The CDR3 here is CASSVEGITDTQYF. The CDR3, as DNA: TGTGCCAGCAGCGTAGAGGGGATAACAGATACGCAGTATTTT.